Below are 26 T cell receptor beta chains sequenced from a single sample in a study of T cell repertoires in cytomegalovirus infection. MiXCR, run by TCRdb on the reads, gives a single entry per CDR3 protein. The sample yields about 250,000 distinct CDR3 sequences, about 12% seen once. The sample taken for sequencing was PBMCs. The receptors were gathered from a human donor in good health (CMV status not recorded). Some clones in this sample may be carry-over from other donors' samples.

This chain connects TRBV18 to TRBJ1-1, with D unclear. Trimming cost V 3 bases and J 5 bases, with 13 bases left between them. Germline CDR1 KGHSH, CDR2 LQKENI. The CDR3 consists of 14 residues. The CDR3 protein is CASSPSGSRTEAFF. The CDR3 coding sequence is TGTGCCAGCTCACCCAGTGGCAGCCGTACTGAAGCTTTCTTT.

This clonotype has a handful of counts. This chain connects TRBV6-2 or TRBV6-3 to TRBJ2-5, with D possibly TRBD2 on 6 matching bases. The CDR3 sequence is 14 residues long. CDR1 and CDR2 from the germline V gene are MNHEY and SVGEGT. Between the trimmed V and J ends, which lost 6 bases and 0 bases, there was a span of 11 bases. The CDR3 DNA is TGTGCCAGCAGCCCTTGGGACTACCAAGAGACCCAGTACTTC. It translates to CASSPWDYQETQYF.

Ten or more counts support this clonotype. The chain employs TRBV7-2 and TRBJ2-6; D is ambiguous. V lost 3 bases, J lost 0 bases, and 6 bases lay in between. From germline, CDR1 is SGHTA and CDR2 FQGNSA. CDR3 size: 15 residues. The CDR3 here is CASSFGFSGANVLTF. DNA of the CDR3: TGTGCCAGCAGCTTCGGTTTCTCTGGGGCCAACGTCCTGACTTTC.

The sample holds many counts of this clonotype. The chain carries TRBV28 and TRBJ1-3, with a tentative D call TRBD1 (6 bases). V was clipped by 5 bases and J by 0 bases, with 11 bases between them. The V gene's germline CDR1 is MDHEN and CDR2 SYDVKM. The CDR3 spans 15 residues. CDR3 amino acids: CASSPTGPSGNTIYF. CDR3 sequence (DNA): TGTGCCAGCAGTCCCACAGGGCCCTCTGGAAACACCATATATTTT.

Ten or more counts support this clonotype. The chain employs TRBV7-2 and TRBJ1-3; 7 nucleotides match TRBD1. V lost 5 bases to trimming and J lost 1 base; unmatched junction nucleotides: 5. CDR3 length: 15 residues. Germline-derived CDR1 and CDR2 are SGHTA and FQGNSA. CDR3 nucleotides: TGTGCCAGCAGCGCTGACAGGGCTTCTGGAAACACCATATATTTT. Translating it yields CASSADRASGNTIYF.

This clonotype was counted at least ten times. The chain recombines TRBV11-3 with TRBJ2-1, with D possibly being TRBD2 (6 bases). CDR3 length equals 17 residues. The V gene lost 5 bases and the J gene lost 4 bases, with 21 bases spanning the gap. Germline V CDR1 and CDR2: SGHNT, YENEEA. CDR3 in amino acids: CASSERVEGVGYNEQFF. In DNA, the CDR3 is TGTGCCAGCAGCGAGCGAGTGGAGGGCGTCGGTTACAATGAGCAGTTCTTC.

This clonotype was detected many times. The V gene is TRBV19, the J gene TRBJ2-5; 10 bases match TRBD2. Germline V gene data show CDR1 as LNHDA and CDR2 as SQIVND (reference sequence). The ends lost 7 bases at V and 4 bases at J; junction bases unmatched: 9. The CDR3 spans 15 residues. CDR3 amino acids: CASTSSGRRGETQYF. The DNA for the CDR3 is TGTGCCAGTACCTCTAGCGGGAGACGAGGAGAGACCCAGTACTTC.

This clonotype showed up many times. V usage is TRBV7-2 and J usage is TRBJ2-3; D is perhaps TRBD2 (6 bases). V lost 7 bases and J 2 bases, leaving 13 bases between the germline ends. The CDR3 length is 14 residues. The V gene's germline CDR1 is SGHTA and CDR2 FQGNSA. DNA of the CDR3: TGTGCCAGCAAGGAGGGTGCCCACACAGATACGCAGTATTTT. Translation gives CASKEGAHTDTQYF.

This clonotype was recorded at least ten times. V and J are TRBV7-3 and TRBJ2-3; 7 nucleotides align to TRBD1. Per germline, CDR1 SGHTA and CDR2 FQGTGA. The CDR3 covers 15 residues. V shed 1 base and J 0 bases; nucleotides not matched to a gene: 1. CDR3 bases: TGTGCCAGCAGCTTAAGGGACAGTAGCACAGATACGCAGTATTTT. Encoded protein: CASSLRDSSTDTQYF. The entire variable domain, with the rest obtained from reference TRBV7-3 and TRBJ2-3, is as follows: GAGVSQTPSNKVTEKGKYVELRCDPISGHTALYWYRQSLGQGPEFLIYFQGTGAADDSGLPNDRFFAVRPEGSVSTLKIQRTERGDSAVYLCASSLRDSSTDTQYFGPGTRLTVL.

This clonotype has just a few counts. The rearrangement uses TRBV20-1 and TRBJ2-5, with TRBD2 matching 7 bases. The V and J ends lost 7 bases and 5 bases, in that order; junction bases with no gene match: 10. Per the germline V gene, CDR1 is DFQATT and CDR2 is SNEGSKA (reference sequence). The CDR3 contains 13 residues. The CDR3 here is CSVASGGVETQYF. The CDR3 DNA is TGCAGTGTCGCTAGCGGAGGGGTGGAGACCCAGTACTTC.

This clonotype was seen just once. The DNA for the CDR3 is TGTGCCGGGGCCGACTCCTCGCCTACTTCTGAGCAGTTCTTC. Amino acids: CAGADSSPTSEQFF. This chain connects TRBV6-2 or TRBV6-3 to TRBJ2-1; D might be TRBD1 (5 bases). The V gene's germline CDR1 is MNHEY and CDR2 SVGEGT. The CDR3 runs to 14 residues. V lost 11 bases and J lost 9, with 23 bases in between.

This clonotype was picked up many times. The chain is built from TRBV27 and TRBJ1-2; D uncertain. Trimming removed 3 bases at V and 0 bases at J, with 8 bases between. This CDR3 has 14 amino acids. The germline gives CDR1 MNHEY, CDR2 SMNVEV (reference sequence). The CDR3 DNA sequence: TGTGCCAGCAGTTTGGGAGAGGCTAACTATGGCTACACCTTC. It yields the protein CASSLGEANYGYTF.

This chain connects TRBV28 to TRBJ1-6, with D hard to call. V lost 4 bases, J lost 0 bases, and 13 bases lay in between. The CDR3 spans 17 residues. Per the germline V gene, CDR1 is MDHEN and CDR2 is SYDVKM. The CDR3 sequence: CASSSPSPSSYNSPLHF. DNA for the CDR3: TGTGCCAGCAGTTCTCCCTCCCCGAGCTCCTATAATTCACCCCTCCACTTT.

This clonotype was observed many times. The chain joins TRBV29-1 to TRBJ1-5; 7 positions agree with TRBD1. CDR1 is SQVTM, CDR2 ANQGSEA, per germline. V shed 4 bases, J shed 2 bases, and the junction held 2 bases outside the gene matches. The CDR3 is 13 amino acids. In nucleotides, the CDR3 is TGCAGCGTTGTAGGGGGCGGCAATCAGCCCCAGCATTTT. This sequence encodes CSVVGGGNQPQHF.

This clonotype was seen at least ten times. V is TRBV7-2 and J is TRBJ2-5; possibly TRBD1 or TRBD2 for D (5 bases each). The germline CDR1 and CDR2 sequences are SGHTA and FQGNSA. The CDR3 has 11 residues. Deletions cut 1 base from V and 12 bases from J, with 9 bases between. The CDR3 loop is CASSLGGTKYF. The CDR3 DNA reads as TGTGCCAGCAGCTTAGGGGGGACGAAGTACTTC.

In its sample, this clonotype was seen many times. The genes are TRBV7-2 and TRBJ1-2; a possible D gene is TRBD1 (6 bases). The germline CDR1 and CDR2 sequences are SGHTA and FQGNSA. V shed 5 bases and J shed 3 bases, with 22 bases lying between them. The CDR3 extends over 17 amino acids. The CDR3 sequence is CASSVYLDSPSDYGYTF. For the CDR3, the DNA is TGTGCCAGCAGCGTTTACCTGGACAGCCCCTCGGACTATGGCTACACCTTC.

This clonotype was counted many times. The DNA of the CDR3 is TGCGCCAGCAGCCAAGGACCCAGGGGGAGCGAAGAAAAACTGTTTTTT. Translated: CASSQGPRGSEEKLFF. The chain combines TRBV4-1 with TRBJ1-4; TRBD1 agrees at 7 bases. The V gene's germline CDR1 is MGHRA and CDR2 YSYEKL. V was pared by 1 base and J by 8 bases, with 10 bases of the junction left unmatched. This CDR3 is 16 amino acids long.

This clonotype came up many times. J is TRBJ1-2 and V is TRBV7-2, with D possibly being TRBD1 (5 bases). Between the trimmed V and J ends, which lost 2 bases and 4 bases, there was a span of 11 bases. CDR1 SGHTA and CDR2 FQGNSA come from the germline V gene. CDR3 length: 14 residues. CDR3 region: CASSLLGASYGYTF. The CDR3 DNA reads TGTGCCAGCAGCTTACTAGGGGCGAGCTATGGCTACACCTTC.

This clonotype was seen many times. V is TRBV7-2 and J is TRBJ2-3, with 10 nucleotides matching TRBD2. This CDR3 has 17 residues. Germline CDR1 is SGHTA and CDR2 is FQGNSA. V shed 10 bases, J shed 4 bases, and the junction held 17 bases outside the gene matches. The CDR3 protein is CAKVMSGSGGDPDTQYF. The CDR3 DNA is TGTGCCAAAGTCATGTCGGGGAGCGGGGGGGATCCAGATACGCAGTATTTT.

This clonotype has at least ten counts. This chain connects TRBV7-6 to TRBJ2-1, with 8 bases aligning to TRBD2. This CDR3 comprises 16 residues. The germline V gene has CDR1 SGHVS and CDR2 FNYEAQ. After removal of 5 bases from V and 1 base from J, the junction contained 7 bases not matched to a gene. DNA of the CDR3: TGTGCCAGCAGCCTCTGGACTAGCAAGTCCTACAATGAGCAGTTCTTC. It specifies CASSLWTSKSYNEQFF. The entire variable domain, with the rest obtained from reference TRBV7-6 and TRBJ2-1, is as follows: GAGVSQSPRYKVTKRGQDVALRCDPISGHVSLYWYRQALGQGPEFLTYFNYEAQQDKSGLPNDRFSAERPEGSISTLTIQRTEQRDSAMYRCASSLWTSKSYNEQFFGPGTRLTVL.

The table lists this clonotype with many counts. The J gene is TRBJ1-1, the V gene TRBV6-1; TRBD1 agrees at 8 bases. There are 14 residues in the CDR3. The V gene end was trimmed by 5 bases and the J gene end by 6 bases; junction bases not matched to a gene: 8. CDR1 MNHNS and CDR2 SASEGT come from the germline V gene. The CDR3 DNA follows: TGTGCCAGCAGTCGACAGGGGCATGCTTCTGAAGCTTTCTTT. Protein product: CASSRQGHASEAFF.

A remark on this clonotype: A much larger clone is a single base away; this may be a read error. The chain couples TRBV6-2 or TRBV6-3 to TRBJ2-1; D perhaps matches TRBD1 (5 bases). Germline V gives CDR1 MNHEY, CDR2 SVGEGT. This CDR3 comprises 11 residues. CDR3 in amino acids: CARRNPGEQFF. In DNA form, the CDR3 reads TGTGCCCGCAGGAACCCAGGGGAGCAGTTCTTC.

The chain links TRBV7-2 to TRBJ1-5; maybe TRBD1 (5 bases). There are 13 residues in the CDR3. The germline V gene encodes CDR1 SGHTA and CDR2 FQGNSA. V was cut by 5 bases and J by 5 bases, with 10 bases left in between. CDR3 sequence reads: CASSRQFDQPQHF. DNA of the CDR3: TGTGCCAGCAGCCGACAGTTTGATCAGCCCCAGCATTTT.

This clonotype was counted between two and nine times. V gene TRBV29-1 combines with J gene TRBJ1-4; D is perhaps TRBD1 (6 bases). This CDR3 has 13 residues. V dropped 1 base and J dropped 5 bases, with 8 bases sitting between them. Germline V gene lookup returns CDR1 SQVTM and CDR2 ANQGSEA. The CDR3 coding sequence is TGCAGCGTTGAAGGGCAGGGGAATGAAAAACTGTTTTTT. Protein: CSVEGQGNEKLFF.

A remark on this clonotype: A read error is possible here, since a much larger clone lies one base away. CDR3 sequence reads: CASSLTRRTEAFF. The CDR3 DNA follows: TGTGCCAGCAGCTTGACTCGGCGGACTGAAGCTTTCTTT. The J gene is TRBJ1-1, the V gene TRBV7-2, with D unclear. The V and J ends lost 3 bases and 5 bases respectively, with 10 bases between them. Looked up from germline, CDR1 is SGHTA and CDR2 is FQGNSA. The CDR3 runs to 13 residues.

This clonotype appeared a few times. The CDR3 DNA is TGTGCCATCGGAGACAGGGATAGGAACCCCCAGCATTTT. It encodes CAIGDRDRNPQHF. The chain recombines TRBV12-3 or TRBV12-4 with TRBJ1-5; 7 bases match TRBD1. The CDR3 sequence is 13 residues long. Trimming removed 10 bases from V and 10 bases from J; junction bases left unmatched: 13.